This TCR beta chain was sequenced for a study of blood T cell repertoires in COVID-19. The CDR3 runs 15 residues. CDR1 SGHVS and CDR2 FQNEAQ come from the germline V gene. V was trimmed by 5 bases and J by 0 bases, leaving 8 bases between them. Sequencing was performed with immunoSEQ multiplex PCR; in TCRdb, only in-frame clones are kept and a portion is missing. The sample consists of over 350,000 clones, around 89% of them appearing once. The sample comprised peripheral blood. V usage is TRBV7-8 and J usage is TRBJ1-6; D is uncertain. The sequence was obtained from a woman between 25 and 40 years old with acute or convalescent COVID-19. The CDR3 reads CASSPVGSYNSPLHF. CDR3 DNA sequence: TGTGCCAGCAGCCCCGTCGGCTCCTATAATTCACCCCTCCACTTT.